These T cell receptor beta chains were read from a single sample in a study of cytomegalovirus exposure and HLA in healthy donors. TCRdb's copy holds only in-frame clones and misses some; the assay was immunoSEQ multiplex PCR. The profile shows around 140,000 clones, roughly 80% of them singletons. The sequencing sample was made of PBMCs. Receptors originate from a female donor in good health and CMV-seronegative. CDR3s include the opening cysteine and the closing phenylalanine or tryptophan. A D gene is named only where the DNA matches it firmly. Clone size is given for some rows only: seen once, a few or many times, or a class if the clone is expanded.

TRBD2,TRBJ2-7,TRBV7-8,-,TGTGCCAGCAGCTTAGGTAGCGGGAGCTACGAGCAGTACTTC,CASSLGSGSYEQYF
-,TRBJ2-3,TRBV7-2,-,TGTGCCAGCAGCTTTTGGGGGGGCAGTCCAGATACGCAGTATTTT,CASSFWGGSPDTQYF
TRBD2,TRBJ2-1,TRBV19,-,TGTGCCAGTAGTATGACTAGCGGGACCTACAATGAGCAGTTCTTC,CASSMTSGTYNEQFF
TRBD1,TRBJ2-2,TRBV10-3,once,TGTGCCATCAGTGTCGCAGGGGGCGACACCGGGGAGCTGTTTTTT,CAISVAGGDTGELFF
TRBD1,TRBJ2-1,TRBV30,-,TGTGCCTGGTCCCCGGGACAGGGCTCCTACAATGAGCAGTTCTTC,CAWSPGQGSYNEQFF
-,TRBJ2-3,TRBV7-2,-,TGTGCCAGCAGCGTCTTGGCGGGCACGCAGTATTTT,CASSVLAGTQYF
-,TRBJ2-3,TRBV5-8,once,TGTGCCAGCAGCTTGGAGCAGGGTGGCCCAGATACGCAGTATTTT,CASSLEQGGPDTQYF
TRBD2,TRBJ2-7,TRBV28,-,TGTGCCAGCAGTTTTACGGGACTAGCGGGAATAGCCTCCTACGAGCAGTACTTC,CASSFTGLAGIASYEQYF
-,TRBJ2-1,TRBV5-4,-,TGTGCCAGCAGCCTGTACTTGTGGGGGCGCCGGGATGAGCAGTTCTTC,CASSLYLWGRRDEQFF
TRBD1,TRBJ2-7,TRBV10-2,-,TGCGCCAGCAGGGAGGGACAGGTAATCTACGAGCAGTACTTC,CASREGQVIYEQYF
TRBD1,TRBJ2-1,TRBV7-3,-,TGTGCCAGCAGCTTAACATCGACAGGGGGCTACAATGAGCAGTTCTTC,CASSLTSTGGYNEQFF
-,TRBJ1-1,TRBV5-1,-,TGCGCCAGCAGCTTGGGTAGCAATAGGTACACTGAAGCTTTCTTT,CASSLGSNRYTEAFF
TRBD1,TRBJ1-1,TRBV6-6,-,TGTGCCAGCAACCACAGGGGAGGAACTGAAGCTTTCTTT,CASNHRGGTEAFF
-,TRBJ1-1,TRBV28,-,TGTGCCAGCCTAGGGGATGGGCCTGAAGCTTTCTTT,CASLGDGPEAFF
-,TRBJ1-1,TRBV30,-,TGTGCCTGGAGTGTCAGTAGGCAGGATACTTTCTTT,CAWSVSRQDTFF
TRBD2,TRBJ2-1,TRBV19,-,TGTGCCAGTTCGAACGGGAGGGCCTACAATGAGCAGTTCTTC,CASSNGRAYNEQFF
TRBD1,TRBJ1-1,TRBV28,-,TGTGCCAGCAGACCACCGGACAGGGTGAACACTGAAGCTTTCTTT,CASRPPDRVNTEAFF
TRBD1,TRBJ2-6,TRBV4-3,-,TGCGCCAGCAGCCAAGATTTAGGGGGCAATGGGGCCAACGTCCTGACTTTC,CASSQDLGGNGANVLTF
TRBD1,TRBJ1-2,TRBV27,-,TGTGCCAGCAGAGCCGGGACAGACTATGGCTACACCTTC,CASRAGTDYGYTF
-,TRBJ1-6,TRBV6-1,-,TGTGCCAGCAGTGCCCGGGATTCACCCCTCCACTTT,CASSARDSPLHF
-,TRBJ2-7,TRBV5-4,-,TGTGCCAGCAGCCCTGGCTCCAGGGAATACGAGCAGTACTTC,CASSPGSREYEQYF
TRBD2,TRBJ2-1,TRBV6-1,-,TGTGCCAGCAGTGAAAAGCGGGAGCCCTACAATGAGCAGTTCTTC,CASSEKREPYNEQFF
TRBD2,TRBJ2-2,TRBV19,once,TGTGCCTGCCGGGGGGGAGCCCTGGACACCGGGGAGCTGTTTTTT,CACRGGALDTGELFF
-,TRBJ1-4,TRBV9,once,TGTGCCAGCAGCACCCGGAGCGGCCTGGGTAATGAAAAACTGTTTTTT,CASSTRSGLGNEKLFF
-,TRBJ2-4,TRBV27,-,TGTGCCAGCAGCCCCTCCAGGGATCCAAGAAACATTCAGTACTTC,CASSPSRDPRNIQYF
-,TRBJ1-1,TRBV5-1,-,TGCGCCAGCAGCTTGGCGGGGAACACTGAAGCTTTCTTT,CASSLAGNTEAFF
-,TRBJ1-5,TRBV7-2,-,TGTGCCAGCAGCTTAGATAGGGGAAGAAGCCAGCCCCAGCATTTT,CASSLDRGRSQPQHF
-,TRBJ2-3,TRBV21-1,-,TGTGCCAGCAGCAATGCAACCGGGACTAGCGGGAGGGATACGCAGTATTTT,CASSNATGTSGRDTQYF
TRBD1,TRBJ2-3,TRBV19,-,TGTGCCAGTTCTCAGACAGGGTTCGCAGATACGCAGTATTTT,CASSQTGFADTQYF
-,TRBJ1-1,TRBV28,once,TGTGCCAGCAGTTCATCCCAGGGGAACACTGAAGCTTTCTTT,CASSSSQGNTEAFF
TRBD2,TRBJ2-3,TRBV18,-,TGTGCCAGCTCGCCGACTAGCGGAAGCACAGATACGCAGTATTTT,CASSPTSGSTDTQYF
TRBD1,TRBJ1-6,TRBV2,-,TGTGCCAGCAGTGAATGGGGGACAGTCAATTCACCCCTCCACTTT,CASSEWGTVNSPLHF
-,TRBJ2-2,TRBV11-3,once,TGTGCCAGCAGCTTATCGGGAATTCGGGGCGGGGAGCTGTTTTTT,CASSLSGIRGGELFF
TRBD1,TRBJ1-1,TRBV10-3,-,TGTGCCATCAGTGAGGGGACAGAGAACACTGAAGCTTTCTTT,CAISEGTENTEAFF
TRBD2,TRBJ2-2,TRBV15,-,TGTGCCACCAGCAGAGATTCGGCACTAGCGGGAGTCTGGTGGCCCGGGGAGCTGTTTTTT,CATSRDSALAGVWWPGELFF
-,TRBJ2-2,TRBV4-3,-,TGCGCCAGCAGCCACGGTGCCGGGGAGCTGTTTTTT,CASSHGAGELFF
-,TRBJ1-2,TRBV4-3,-,TGCGCCAGCAGCCAAGTTCATGGGGGCTCTAACTATGGCTACACCTTC,CASSQVHGGSNYGYTF
-,TRBJ1-4,TRBV7-2,-,TGTGCCAGCAGGGGGCGCGGTGAAAAACTGTTTTTT,CASRGRGEKLFF
TRBD2,TRBJ2-5,TRBV2,-,TGTGCCAGCATCGTCGGACTAGCGGGAGGAGAGACCCAGTACTTC,CASIVGLAGGETQYF
-,TRBJ2-7,TRBV6-1,-,TGTGCCAGCCGCAGGGACTTTAGCGCGACCTACGAGCAGTACTTC,CASRRDFSATYEQYF
-,TRBJ2-2,TRBV7-3,-,TGTGCCAGCAGCTTAGGGGCGCCCACCGGGGAGCTGTTTTTT,CASSLGAPTGELFF
-,TRBJ2-1,TRBV12-2,-,TGTGCAAGTCGCCCCAAGACTAGCGGGAGCCCCAATGAGCAGTTCTTC,CASRPKTSGSPNEQFF
-,TRBJ2-1,TRBV30,-,TGTGCCTGGAGTGTATCATCCTATTATGAGCAGTTCTTC,CAWSVSSYYEQFF
TRBD2,TRBJ2-7,TRBV10-3,-,TGTGCCATCCGGACTAGCGGGACCATCTACTCCTACGAGCAGTACTTC,CAIRTSGTIYSYEQYF
-,TRBJ1-2,TRBV7-8,-,TGTGCCAGCAGCTCACAGAGCTATGGCTACACCTTC,CASSSQSYGYTF
TRBD1,TRBJ1-2,TRBV5-1,-,TGCGCCAGCAGGGACAGGGAAAGTGGCTACACCTTC,CASRDRESGYTF
TRBD1,TRBJ2-5,TRBV6-1,-,TGTGCCAGCATCCCCGGGACAGGACACGAGACCCAGTACTTC,CASIPGTGHETQYF
TRBD1,TRBJ1-2,TRBV9,-,TGTGCCAGCAGCGTAGGGGCCCTACAGGGGATGGGTGGCTACACCTTC,CASSVGALQGMGGYTF
-,TRBJ1-3,TRBV9,few,TGTGCCAGCAGCGACCAGGGGTTGAGGGGAAACACCATATATTTT,CASSDQGLRGNTIYF
-,TRBJ1-5,TRBV1,-,TGCACCAGCAGCCGGAACCGACAGGGGGAAAGCAATCAGCCCCAGCATTTT,CTSSRNRQGESNQPQHF
-,TRBJ1-2,TRBV5-6,once,TGTGCCAGCAGCTTGGGCGCAGGATTAAACTATGGCTACACCTTC,CASSLGAGLNYGYTF
-,TRBJ2-6,TRBV7-2,-,TGTGCCTTTCGAGCGGACTCTGGGGCCAACGTCCTGACTTTC,CAFRADSGANVLTF
-,TRBJ2-7,TRBV5-5,-,TGTGCCAGCAGCTTGGGGACTCATCTATGGGCCGAGCAGTACTTC,CASSLGTHLWAEQYF
TRBD2,TRBJ2-1,TRBV7-9,-,TGTGCCAGCAGCCCCGGGACTAGCGGGGCCCAGGAGCAGTTCTTC,CASSPGTSGAQEQFF
TRBD1,TRBJ2-5,TRBV5-4,-,TGTGCCAGCAGCCTAGGGACAGCCCAAGAGACCCAGTACTTC,CASSLGTAQETQYF
-,TRBJ1-1,TRBV7-9,-,TGTGCCAGCAGCCCTTTCAGGACGGGGGACACTGAAGCTTTCTTT,CASSPFRTGDTEAFF
-,TRBJ2-7,TRBV28,-,TGTGCCAGCAGTTTACTCGGGACACAGTACGAGCAGTACTTC,CASSLLGTQYEQYF